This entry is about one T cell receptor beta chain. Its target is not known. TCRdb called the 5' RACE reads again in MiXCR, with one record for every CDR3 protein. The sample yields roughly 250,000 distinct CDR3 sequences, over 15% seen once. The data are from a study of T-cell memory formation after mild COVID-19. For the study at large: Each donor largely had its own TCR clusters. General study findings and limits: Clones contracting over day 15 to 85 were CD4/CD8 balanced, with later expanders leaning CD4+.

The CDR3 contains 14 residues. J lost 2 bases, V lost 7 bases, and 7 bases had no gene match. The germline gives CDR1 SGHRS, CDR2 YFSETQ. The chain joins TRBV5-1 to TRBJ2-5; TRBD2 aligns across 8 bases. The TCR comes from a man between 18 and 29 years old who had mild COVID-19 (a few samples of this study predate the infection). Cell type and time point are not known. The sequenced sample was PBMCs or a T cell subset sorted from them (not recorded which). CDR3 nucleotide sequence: TGCGCCAGCGGATCAGCGGGGGTACAAGAGACCCAGTACTTC. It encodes CASGSAGVQETQYF.